These T cell receptor beta chains were read from a single sample in a study of siplizumab effects on memory and regulatory T cells. Profiling relied on immunoSEQ multiplex PCR, and the TCRdb table lists in-frame clones only, not all of them. The sample includes around 95,000 clones, about 94% of them seen just once. Material for sequencing was non-Treg CD4+ T cells sorted from blood. The receptors shown here come from a human donor in good health. Each CDR3 is given with its conserved first and last residue. The order of the fields is clone size, V gene, D gene, J gene, CDR3 DNA, CDR3 protein. The D gene is left open where the match is weak. Only some rows state a clone size, as once, few, many or a class for expanded clones.

few	TRBV10-3	-	TRBJ1-5	TGTGCCATCAGTGAGCGGGGGTCTAATAGCAATCAGCCCCAGCATTTT	CAISERGSNSNQPQHF
-	TRBV27	-	TRBJ2-7	TGTGCCAGGGCCGGGCAGTACTTC	CARAGQYF
-	TRBV7-3	TRBD2	TRBJ2-3	TGTGCCAGCAGGCTCGGACTAGCGGGAGTGTCAGATACGCAGTATTTT	CASRLGLAGVSDTQYF
-	TRBV30	-	TRBJ2-5	TGTGCCTGGGAGCTTAACACCGGCCAAGAGACCCAGTACTTC	CAWELNTGQETQYF
-	TRBV27	-	TRBJ2-7	TGTGCCAGCAGTTTATCTGGGTCCCAGAACTACGAGCAGTACTTC	CASSLSGSQNYEQYF
-	TRBV5-4	-	TRBJ1-1	TGTGCCAGCAGCTTGGTGGCCAGGGGGAACACTGAAGCTTTCTTT	CASSLVARGNTEAFF
-	TRBV19	TRBD1	TRBJ1-5	TGTGCCAGTAGTATTAGGCAGGGGGCTGTAGCAAATCAGCCCCAGCATTTT	CASSIRQGAVANQPQHF
-	TRBV6-1	-	TRBJ2-3	TGTGCCAGCAGTGAAGTTGGGCAGAACACAGATACGCAGTATTTT	CASSEVGQNTDTQYF
-	TRBV9	TRBD2	TRBJ2-3	TGTGCCAGCAGTTTCGCGGGAGTCAGAGATACGCAGTATTTT	CASSFAGVRDTQYF
-	TRBV10-3	TRBD2	TRBJ2-2	TGTGCCATCACGTCACTAGCGGGAGGGCTCACCACCGGGGAGCTGTTTTTT	CAITSLAGGLTTGELFF
-	TRBV6-1	-	TRBJ2-3	TGTGCCAGCAGTGAAGTAGCATCGACCCGGGGCACAGATACGCAGTATTTT	CASSEVASTRGTDTQYF
-	TRBV5-1	TRBD1	TRBJ2-5	TGCGCCAGCAGCTTACGGACAGGGGGCCTAGAGACCCAGTACTTC	CASSLRTGGLETQYF
-	TRBV6-5	-	TRBJ1-4	TGTGCCAGCAGTTCTATGGGGGGGCAGGGAGGTGAAAAACTGTTTTTT	CASSSMGGQGGEKLFF
-	TRBV6-6	-	TRBJ2-5	TGTGCCAGCAGTTACTCTGCGGGGCAAGAGACCCAGTACTTC	CASSYSAGQETQYF
-	TRBV28	-	TRBJ2-5	TGTGCCAGCAGTTTGGGGGGCAGGGAGACCCAGTACTTC	CASSLGGRETQYF
-	TRBV13	TRBD1	TRBJ1-2	TGTGCCAGCAGCTTGGGGACAGCAATCTATGGCTACACCTTC	CASSLGTAIYGYTF
-	TRBV2	-	TRBJ2-4	TGTGCCAGCAGTGAAAGGGCCGATCCAGCCAAAAACATTCAGTACTTC	CASSERADPAKNIQYF
-	TRBV5-1	TRBD2	TRBJ2-7	TGCGCCAGCAGCCTCGGGACTAGCGGGAACTCCTACGAGCAGTACTTC	CASSLGTSGNSYEQYF
once	TRBV19	-	TRBJ1-2	TGTGCCAGTAGTATTGGCCCGGACAGCCTCTATGGCTACACCTTC	CASSIGPDSLYGYTF
-	TRBV7-7	TRBD2	TRBJ2-5	TGTGCTAGCAGCTTAGGGGGGTGGATAGCGGGAGAGGAGGGCCAAGAGACCCAGTACTTC	CASSLGGWIAGEEGQETQYF
-	TRBV5-1	-	TRBJ1-5	TGCGCCAGCAGCTTGGACACGGGAATCAATCAGCCCCAGCATTTT	CASSLDTGINQPQHF
once	TRBV9	TRBD2	TRBJ2-3	TGTGCCAGCAGCGTAGCAGGCCTAGCGGGAGTAGATACGCAGTATTTT	CASSVAGLAGVDTQYF
once	TRBV4-1	-	TRBJ1-2	TGCGCCAGCAGCCTCTATGGGCCACAGGGTAACTATGGCTACACCTTC	CASSLYGPQGNYGYTF
-	TRBV15	TRBD1	TRBJ2-2	TGTGCCACCAGCACCGACAGGGGGCTCACCGGGGAGCTGTTTTTT	CATSTDRGLTGELFF
-	TRBV11-3	TRBD2	TRBJ2-5	TGTGCCAGCAGCATCGGGACTAGCGAACAAGAGACCCAGTACTTC	CASSIGTSEQETQYF
-	TRBV10-2	TRBD2	TRBJ2-1	TGCGCCAGCAGGCAGACTAAGCGGGGTTTAGGAGACAATGAGCAGTTCTTC	CASRQTKRGLGDNEQFF
-	TRBV18	-	TRBJ1-3	TGTGCCAGCTCACGTAGACCGACAGATAGCCTCGCTGGAAACACCATATATTTT	CASSRRPTDSLAGNTIYF
-	TRBV19	-	TRBJ2-6	TGTGCCAGTGGGACTGTTGGGGCCAACGTCCTGACTTTC	CASGTVGANVLTF
-	TRBV18	-	TRBJ2-6	TGTGCCAGCTCACCACCAGGGACTGGGGCCAACGTCCTGACTTTC	CASSPPGTGANVLTF
-	TRBV6-5	-	TRBJ1-2	TGTGCCAGCAGTTCCTCGGGGGGGGGCAGCCATGGCTACACCTTC	CASSSSGGGSHGYTF
once	TRBV19	TRBD2	TRBJ2-7	TGTGCCAGTAGCCCCCGGGGGGACGGCTACTACGAGCAGTACTTC	CASSPRGDGYYEQYF
-	TRBV6-5	-	TRBJ1-1	TGTGCCAGCAGTTACCTGGGTCGCTTGAACACTGAAGCTTTCTTT	CASSYLGRLNTEAFF
-	TRBV15	-	TRBJ1-3	TGTGCCACCAGCAGAGAAAAGGAACGGAACCTTGGAAACACCATATATTTT	CATSREKERNLGNTIYF
-	TRBV9	TRBD1	TRBJ2-6	TGTGCCAGCAGCGTAGGAGGGACAGGGTTGTCTGGGGCCAACGTCCTGACTTTC	CASSVGGTGLSGANVLTF
-	TRBV7-9	-	TRBJ1-1	TGTGCCAGCAGCACTATAGGGCAGGGAGACACTGAAGCTTTCTTT	CASSTIGQGDTEAFF
-	TRBV29-1	-	TRBJ1-5	TGCAGCGTTGAACTTTCCGGGGATCAGCCCCAGCATTTT	CSVELSGDQPQHF
-	TRBV5-6	-	TRBJ2-5	TGTGCCAGCAGCTTGGACGTGGGAGTTCAAGAGACCCAGTACTTC	CASSLDVGVQETQYF
-	TRBV7-8	TRBD1	TRBJ1-6	TGTGCCAGCAGCTTAGGGCCGGGACAGACAGTTTTCCACTTT	CASSLGPGQTVFHF
-	TRBV2	TRBD2	TRBJ2-3	TGTGCCAGCAGTGAAAGCGGCGGGAGTCTAACAGATACGCAGTATTTT	CASSESGGSLTDTQYF